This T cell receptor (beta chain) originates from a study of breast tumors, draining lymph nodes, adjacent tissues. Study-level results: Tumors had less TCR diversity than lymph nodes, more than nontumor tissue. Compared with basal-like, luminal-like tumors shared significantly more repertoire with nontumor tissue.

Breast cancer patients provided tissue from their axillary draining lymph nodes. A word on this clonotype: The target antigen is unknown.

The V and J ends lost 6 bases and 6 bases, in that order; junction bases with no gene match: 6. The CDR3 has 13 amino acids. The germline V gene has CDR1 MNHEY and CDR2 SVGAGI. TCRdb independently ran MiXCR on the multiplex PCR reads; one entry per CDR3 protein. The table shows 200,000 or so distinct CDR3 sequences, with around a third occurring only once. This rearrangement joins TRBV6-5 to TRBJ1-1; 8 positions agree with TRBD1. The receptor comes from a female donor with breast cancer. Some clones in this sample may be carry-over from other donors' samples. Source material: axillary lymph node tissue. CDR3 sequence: CASRGQGFPEAFF. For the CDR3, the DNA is TGTGCCAGCAGAGGACAGGGATTCCCTGAAGCTTTCTTT.